The 5 T cell receptor beta chains in this list originate from one sample, sequenced in a study of shared clonotypes between healthy human individuals (dated by TCRdb to the early 2020s). The library was built by means of the immunoSEQ multiplex PCR assay. TCRdb re-hosts the immuneACCESS table, in-frame sequences only. Its copies lack some clones; in the studies checked, an unresolved V gene accounts for under half of them, and the cause for the rest is not known. Here the sample has millions of clones; under 95% occur a single time. Under 2% of the sample is taken by the ten largest. CD8 naive samples consisted of CD45RO-negative cells that were positively selected for CCR7, yielding a CD45RA+CCR7+ population without TemRA cells. The sequencing input was naive CD8+ T cells from PBMCs. Reading the label with the study, this specimen's cell subset or site is: CD45RA+CCR7+. These receptors were taken from a man aged 18 to 30 in good health. Some clones in this sample may be carry-over from other donors' samples.

The chain joins TRBV7-2 to TRBJ1-2, with 9 bases matching TRBD1. The length of the CDR3 is 14 residues. Germline loops: CDR1 SGHTA, CDR2 FQGNSA. V shed 6 bases and J 8 bases; nucleotides not matched to a gene: 10. The CDR3 protein is CASSSRQGEKGYTF. CDR3 nucleotide sequence: TGTGCCAGCAGTTCCCGACAGGGGGAAAAAGGCTACACCTTC.

The chain links TRBV18 to TRBJ2-5, with TRBD1 identical over 7 bases. Looked up from germline, CDR1 is KGHSH and CDR2 is LQKENI. The CDR3 length is 17 residues. V trimming: 4 bases; J trimming: 3 bases; junction bases outside the gene matches: 14. In DNA form, the CDR3 reads TGTGCCAGCTCACGAACAACCGGGACGGGGACAGAAGAGACCCAGTACTTC. Residues: CASSRTTGTGTEETQYF.

This sequence joins TRBV7-2 and TRBJ2-7; 11 bases map to TRBD2. Germline values: CDR1 SGHTA, CDR2 FQGNSA. The ends lost 4 bases at V and 1 base at J; junction bases unmatched: 9. This CDR3 contains 17 residues. CDR3 loop: CASSSKLAGVWSYEQYF. The CDR3 region has the DNA TGTGCCAGCAGCTCAAAACTAGCGGGAGTTTGGTCCTACGAGCAGTACTTC.

The chain uses TRBV7-6 and TRBJ2-1; 10 bases map to TRBD1. V shed 5 bases and J 9 bases; nucleotides not matched to a gene: 10. CDR1 and CDR2 (germline): SGHVS, FNYEAQ. This CDR3 is built from 15 residues. Written as DNA, the CDR3 is TGTGCCAGCAGCCCCCGGACAGGGGGGGCCCGTGAGCAGTTCTTC. This gives the protein CASSPRTGGAREQFF.

The chain carries TRBV19 and TRBJ1-5; perhaps TRBD1 as D (6 bases). Germline lookup yields CDR1 LNHDA and CDR2 SQIVND (reference sequence). Trimming pared 7 bases from V and 2 bases from J, leaving 15 bases between. The CDR3 contains 15 residues. CDR3: CASNLRGAGNQPQHF. The DNA of the CDR3 is TGTGCCAGTAACCTCAGGGGTGCGGGCAATCAGCCCCAGCATTTT.